This T cell receptor beta chain was identified during a study of metastatic and nonmetastatic thyroid tumors. TCRdb re-clonotyped the PCR reads through MiXCR. The top ten clones hold around 3.8% of a sample with tens of thousands of clones, over 20% of them seen once. Notes on this clone: Relative to the germline gene, one junction end is altered; a read error may explain this.

Patients underwent thyroid surgery, and none had received any treatment before it. The CDR3 length is 14 residues. Germline loops: CDR1 SGHTA, CDR2 FQGNSA. The receptor's source is a male donor with papillary thyroid cancer or a benign thyroid nodule (not recorded which). Some clones in this sample may be carry-over from other donors' samples. The V call is TRBV7-2, the J call TRBJ2-7, with 7 nucleotides matching TRBD1. Sequenced: blood. CDR3 residues: CVSTTGTGAYEQYF. The CDR3 bases are TGTGTCAGCACCACGGGCACAGGGGCCTACGAGCAGTACTTC.